Listed below are T cell receptor beta chains from one sample, sequenced in a study of CD8 T cells in ankylosing spondylitis. A single record per CDR3 protein comes from TCRdb applying MiXCR to the 5' RACE reads. The sample yields 40,000 to 50,000 distinct CDR3 sequences, roughly 2.5% seen once. The specimen sequenced was blood, either unsorted or a sorted T cell fraction (not recorded which). The receptors derive from a male donor with ankylosing spondylitis or in good health (not recorded which). Both conserved end residues are part of each CDR3. A D gene is named only where the DNA matches it firmly. The size entry is marked missing in some rows and otherwise reads once, few, many or a size class.

V gene	J gene	CDR3 length	clone size	D gene	CDR3 DNA	CDR3 protein
TRBV9	TRBJ1-6	12	few	NA	TGTGCCAGCAGCGTAGGCAAGTCACCCCTCCACTTT	CASSVGKSPLHF
TRBV9	TRBJ2-3	16	many	TRBD2	TGTGCCAGCAGCGTAGGACTAGCGGGAGTTCAAGATACGCAGTATTTT	CASSVGLAGVQDTQYF
TRBV9	TRBJ2-3	18	many	NA	TGTGCCAGCAGCGCCGAACTGGGCGGACACTATACCACAGATACGCAGTATTTT	CASSAELGGHYTTDTQYF
TRBV9	TRBJ2-5	16	NA	TRBD2	TGTGCCAGCAGCGTAGGAGGACTAGGTGCAGGGGAGACCCAGTACTTC	CASSVGGLGAGETQYF
TRBV9	TRBJ2-7	15	many	NA	TGTGCCAGCAGCGTAGCGGCGGGGTCCCCCTACGAGCAGTACTTC	CASSVAAGSPYEQYF
TRBV9	TRBJ2-2	16	many	NA	TGTGCCAGCAGCGTAGGGCGGTCCATGAGCACCGGGGAGCTGTTTTTT	CASSVGRSMSTGELFF
TRBV9	TRBJ2-2	16	many	TRBD1	TGTGCCAGCAGTCCGCCTCAAAGACAGGGTCCCGGGGAGCTGTTTTTT	CASSPPQRQGPGELFF
TRBV21-1	TRBJ2-1	19	many	NA	TGTGCCAGCAGCAAAAGAAAGCTTTGGGGTAGCGGGGTATACAATGAGCAGTTCTTC	CASSKRKLWGSGVYNEQFF
TRBV9	TRBJ2-3	15	many	NA	TGTGCCAGCAGCGGCCAGAGAGGGAGATATGATACGCAGTATTTT	CASSGQRGRYDTQYF
TRBV9	TRBJ2-5	15	many	TRBD1	TGTGCCAGCAGCCGGGACAGGGTAAACCAAGAGACCCAGTACTTC	CASSRDRVNQETQYF
TRBV9	TRBJ2-3	14	many	NA	TGTGCCAGCAGCGCTCTGGACAGCACAGATACGCAGTATTTT	CASSALDSTDTQYF
TRBV9	TRBJ2-7	14	many	NA	TGTGCCAGCAGCGTCGGCCTAGCGTCCTTCGAGCAGTACTTC	CASSVGLASFEQYF
TRBV9	TRBJ2-5	16	NA	NA	TGTGCCAGCAGCCCACAAGGCCGGGCCCTGACGGAGACCCAGTACTTC	CASSPQGRALTETQYF
TRBV9	TRBJ2-5	19	many	TRBD2	TGTGCCAGCAGCGTAAGTCTAGCGGGAGGGCGAGGGACCGAAGAGACCCAGTACTTC	CASSVSLAGGRGTEETQYF
TRBV9	TRBJ2-1	18	many	NA	TGTGCCAGCAGCGTAGTGGGACAGGGACTGAGCGGGAGCGATGAGCAGTTCTTC	CASSVVGQGLSGSDEQFF
TRBV1	TRBJ2-2	17	many	NA	TGCACCAGCAGCCAAGATTTAGGGACAGGGGTTAACGGGGAGCTGTTTTTT	CTSSQDLGTGVNGELFF
TRBV9	TRBJ2-5	16	many	TRBD2	TGTGCCAGCAGCGTAGCCTCAGCGGGAGCTCGAGAGACCCAGTACTTC	CASSVASAGARETQYF
TRBV9	TRBJ2-7	14	many	NA	TGTGCCAGCAGCGCCCGGGACGCCGAGGGCGAGCAGTACTTC	CASSARDAEGEQYF
TRBV9	TRBJ2-7	15	medium-sized	TRBD2	TGTGCCAGCAGCCCCACCGGACTAGGGTTCTACGAGCAGTACTTC	CASSPTGLGFYEQYF
TRBV9	TRBJ2-3	16	few	TRBD2	TGTGCCAGCAGCATGACCGGGACTACTAGCACAGATACGCAGTATTTT	CASSMTGTTSTDTQYF
TRBV9	TRBJ2-7	15	NA	NA	TGTGCCAGCAGCGTAGGTAGCGGACCTCTTTACGAGCAGTACTTC	CASSVGSGPLYEQYF
TRBV9	TRBJ2-7	15	many	NA	TGTGCCAGCAGCGTAGCAGGGGAGCGAGCCTACGAGCAGTACTTC	CASSVAGERAYEQYF
TRBV9	TRBJ2-3	16	many	TRBD1	TGTGCCAGCAGCGTAGATGTGACAGGGGTTTCAGATACGCAGTATTTT	CASSVDVTGVSDTQYF
TRBV9	TRBJ2-7	15	many	TRBD1	TGTGCCAGCAGCGTAGGGACAGGGGGGTCCTACGAGCAGTACTTC	CASSVGTGGSYEQYF
TRBV9	TRBJ2-7	14	many	TRBD1	TGTGCCAGCAGCGTAGAGGGGGCCCGGGGCGAGCAGTACTTC	CASSVEGARGEQYF
TRBV9	TRBJ2-7	15	many	NA	TGTGCCAGCAGCCCCGATGGGGGGACGCCTTGGGAGCAGTACTTC	CASSPDGGTPWEQYF
TRBV9	TRBJ2-5	15	many	TRBD2	TGTGCCAGCAGCGCGCGACTAGCGGCAGGGGAGACCCAGTACTTC	CASSARLAAGETQYF
TRBV9	TRBJ2-5	12	many	NA	TGTGCCAGCAGCGAAGGGTTGGAGACCCAGTACTTC	CASSEGLETQYF
TRBV9	TRBJ2-3	16	many	TRBD2	TGTGCCAGCAGCCAAAGGACTAGCGGGACCACAGATACGCAGTATTTT	CASSQRTSGTTDTQYF
TRBV9	TRBJ1-5	15	many	NA	TGTGCCAGCAGCGTAGATCCTACCCCGGATCAGCCCCAGCATTTT	CASSVDPTPDQPQHF
TRBV9	TRBJ2-3	16	many	NA	TGTGCCAGCAGCGTAGGGGCGTCTTCTAGCACAGATACGCAGTATTTT	CASSVGASSSTDTQYF
TRBV9	TRBJ2-5	16	many	TRBD2	TGTGCCAGCAGCCGTAGCGGGTCCATCGGGTCGGAGACCCAGTACTTC	CASSRSGSIGSETQYF
TRBV9	TRBJ1-5	15	many	NA	TGTGCCAGCAGCGTGACAGCTCTTAGCAATCAGCCCCAGCATTTT	CASSVTALSNQPQHF
TRBV9	TRBJ2-7	16	many	NA	TGTGCCAGCAGCGTAGGGGTGTCGGTGGGCTCCTACGAGCAGTACTTC	CASSVGVSVGSYEQYF
TRBV9	TRBJ2-1	13	many	NA	TGTGCCAGCAGCGTAGGGTCCGGCAATGAGCAGTTCTTC	CASSVGSGNEQFF
TRBV9	TRBJ2-5	14	many	NA	TGTGCCAGCAGCGTAGACCGGACACGAGAGACCCAGTACTTC	CASSVDRTRETQYF
TRBV14	TRBJ2-6	18	many	NA	TGTGCCAGCACGGACCCCCCCTGGACAGAGTCTGGGGCCAACGTCCTGACTTTC	CASTDPPWTESGANVLTF
TRBV9	TRBJ2-1	16	many	NA	TGTGCCAGCAGCACGCGAGGTGGGGATTCCTACAATGAGCAGTTCTTC	CASSTRGGDSYNEQFF
TRBV9	TRBJ2-1	14	many	NA	TGTGCCAGCAGCGTAGTAGGTGGGCTCGATGAGCAGTTCTTC	CASSVVGGLDEQFF
TRBV9	TRBJ2-3	15	many	TRBD1	TGTGCCAGCAGCGTGGGCAGGGGGCAGACAGATACGCAGTATTTT	CASSVGRGQTDTQYF
TRBV9	TRBJ2-7	13	many	NA	TGTGCCAGCGGGTTTGCGGGAACGAACGAGCAGTACTTC	CASGFAGTNEQYF
TRBV9	TRBJ2-1	14	few	NA	TGTGCCAGCAGCGTAGTCGCTAGCCAGAATGAGCAGTTCTTC	CASSVVASQNEQFF
TRBV9	TRBJ2-1	14	many	NA	TGTGCCAGCAGCGTAGGCCAGGGGTTCAATGAGCAGTTCTTC	CASSVGQGFNEQFF
TRBV9	TRBJ2-5	15	NA	NA	TGTGCCAGCAGCGTAGCCCTTGACAGTCAAGAGACCCAGTACTTC	CASSVALDSQETQYF
TRBV9	TRBJ2-3	18	many	TRBD2	TGTGCCAGCAGCCCTCTCCTCCGGGGGGGGCGCGACACAGATACGCAGTATTTT	CASSPLLRGGRDTDTQYF
TRBV9	TRBJ2-7	13	many	NA	TGTGCCAGCAGCGTAGCGGCGGGGACCCAGCAGTACTTC	CASSVAAGTQQYF
TRBV9	TRBJ2-1	14	many	TRBD2	TGTGCCAGCAGCGAAGCGGGAGTTTACAATGAGCAGTTCTTC	CASSEAGVYNEQFF
TRBV9	TRBJ1-6	15	many	NA	TGTGCCAGCAGTGCCGGGACCTCGGGTAATTCACCCCTCCACTTT	CASSAGTSGNSPLHF
TRBV9	TRBJ1-5	15	many	NA	TGTGCCAGCAGCGCCGACGGAGGTCGCAATCAGCCCCAGCATTTT	CASSADGGRNQPQHF
TRBV9	TRBJ2-4	15	many	NA	TGTGCCAGCAGCGTAGGCGGGGCCCTTATGGACATTCAGTACTTC	CASSVGGALMDIQYF
TRBV9	TRBJ2-2	16	many	NA	TGTGCCAGCACCTTAGGGGGGACCCCGAACACCGGGGAGCTGTTTTTT	CASTLGGTPNTGELFF
TRBV9	TRBJ2-1	14	NA	NA	TGTGCCAGCGGCTCCGGGACTCCGTTCGGGGAGCAGTTCTTC	CASGSGTPFGEQFF
TRBV9	TRBJ2-1	12	many	NA	TGTGCCAGCAGCCGAATTCTTGGTGAGCAGTTCTTC	CASSRILGEQFF
TRBV9	TRBJ2-7	15	many	TRBD1	TGTGCCAGCAGCGCTGGACAGGGGGTATCCTACGAGCAGTACTTC	CASSAGQGVSYEQYF
TRBV9	TRBJ2-1	15	many	NA	TGTGCCAGCAGCGTGGGCGGGGTTTTTTACAATGAGCAGTTCTTC	CASSVGGVFYNEQFF
TRBV9	TRBJ2-7	14	many	NA	TGTGCCAGCAGCTCGGGGTCAGCGGGCTGGGGTCAGTACTTC	CASSSGSAGWGQYF
TRBV9	TRBJ1-6	16	many	TRBD1	TGTGCCAGCAGCGTCTCAGGGGGCGCCGATAATTCACCCCTCCACTTT	CASSVSGGADNSPLHF
TRBV9	TRBJ2-7	14	many	TRBD1	TGTGCCAGCAGCGTAGGGACAGGGGGCTCCGAGCAGTACTTC	CASSVGTGGSEQYF
TRBV9	TRBJ2-1	15	many	TRBD1	TGTGCCAGCAGCGTTCGGACAGGGGGCCTGAATGAGCAGTTCTTC	CASSVRTGGLNEQFF
TRBV9	TRBJ2-2	14	many	NA	TGTGCCAGCAGCGTAGTAGGGGCGGCCGGGGAGCTGTTTTTT	CASSVVGAAGELFF